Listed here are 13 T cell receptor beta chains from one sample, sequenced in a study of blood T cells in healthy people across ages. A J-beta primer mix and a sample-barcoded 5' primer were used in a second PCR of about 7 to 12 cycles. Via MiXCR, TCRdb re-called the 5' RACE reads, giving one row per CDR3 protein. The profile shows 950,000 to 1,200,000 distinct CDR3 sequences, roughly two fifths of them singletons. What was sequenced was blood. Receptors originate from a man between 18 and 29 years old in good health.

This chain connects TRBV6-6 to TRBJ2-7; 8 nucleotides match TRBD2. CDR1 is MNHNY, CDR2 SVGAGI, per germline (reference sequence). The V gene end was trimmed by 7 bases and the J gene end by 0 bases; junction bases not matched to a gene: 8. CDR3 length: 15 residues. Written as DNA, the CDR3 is TGTGCCAGCAACAACTACGGGGGGGGCTCCTACGAGCAGTACTTC. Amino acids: CASNNYGGGSYEQYF.

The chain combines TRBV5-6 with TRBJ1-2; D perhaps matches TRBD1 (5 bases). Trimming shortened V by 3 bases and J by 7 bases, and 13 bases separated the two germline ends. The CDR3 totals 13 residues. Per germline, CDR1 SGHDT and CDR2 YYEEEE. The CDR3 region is CASSSQGGGGYTF. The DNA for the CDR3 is TGTGCCAGCAGCTCGCAGGGCGGTGGTGGCTACACCTTC. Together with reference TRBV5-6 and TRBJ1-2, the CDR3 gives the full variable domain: DAGVTQSPTHLIKTRGQQVTLRCSPKSGHDTVSWYQQALGQGPQFIFQYYEEEERQRGNFPDRFSGHQFPNYSSELNVNALLLGDSALYLCASSSQGGGGYTFGSGTRLTVV.

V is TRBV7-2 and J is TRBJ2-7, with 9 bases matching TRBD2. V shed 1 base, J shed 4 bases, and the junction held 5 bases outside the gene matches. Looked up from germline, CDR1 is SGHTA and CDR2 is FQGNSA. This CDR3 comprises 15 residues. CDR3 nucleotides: TGTGCCAGCAGCTTAGAAGTGACTAGCGGTTACGAGCAGTACTTC. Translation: CASSLEVTSGYEQYF. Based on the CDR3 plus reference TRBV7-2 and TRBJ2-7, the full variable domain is GAGVSQSPSNKVTEKGKDVELRCDPISGHTALYWYRQSLGQGLEFLIYFQGNSAPDKSGLPSDRFSAERTGGSVSTLTIQRTQQEDSAVYLCASSLEVTSGYEQYFGPGTRLTVT.

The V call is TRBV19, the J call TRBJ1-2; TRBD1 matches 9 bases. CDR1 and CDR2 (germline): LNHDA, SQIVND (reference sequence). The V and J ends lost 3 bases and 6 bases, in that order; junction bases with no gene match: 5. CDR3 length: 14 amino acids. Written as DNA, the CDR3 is TGTGCCAGTAGTATTGCAACAGGGGGCGATGGCTACACCTTC. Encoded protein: CASSIATGGDGYTF.

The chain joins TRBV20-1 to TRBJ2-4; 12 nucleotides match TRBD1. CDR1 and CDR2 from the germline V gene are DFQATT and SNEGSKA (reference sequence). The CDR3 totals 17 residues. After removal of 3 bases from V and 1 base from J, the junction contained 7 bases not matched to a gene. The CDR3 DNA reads TGCAGTGCTAGCCGGGACAGGGGGCGTTCCGCCAAAAACATTCAGTACTTC. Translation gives CSASRDRGRSAKNIQYF.

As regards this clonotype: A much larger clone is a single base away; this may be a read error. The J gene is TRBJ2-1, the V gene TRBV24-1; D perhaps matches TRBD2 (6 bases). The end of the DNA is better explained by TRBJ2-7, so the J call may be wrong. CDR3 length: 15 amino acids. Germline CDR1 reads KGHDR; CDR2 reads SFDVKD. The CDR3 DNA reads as TGTGCCACCAGTGATCCCGGGAGCTCCTACAATGAGCAGTACTTC. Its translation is CATSDPGSSYNEQYF.

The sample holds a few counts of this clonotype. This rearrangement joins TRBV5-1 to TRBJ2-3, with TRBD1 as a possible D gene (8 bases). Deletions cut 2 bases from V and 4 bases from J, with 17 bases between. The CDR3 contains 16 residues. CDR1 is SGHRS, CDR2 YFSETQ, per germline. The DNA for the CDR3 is TGCGCCAGCAGCTTAAGGACAGGGAGGGTCGCAGATACGCAGTATTTT. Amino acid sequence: CASSLRTGRVADTQYF.

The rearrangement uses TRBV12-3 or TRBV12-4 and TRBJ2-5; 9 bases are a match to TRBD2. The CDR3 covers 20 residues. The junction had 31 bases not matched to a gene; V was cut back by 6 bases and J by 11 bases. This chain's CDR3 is CASRGQSLSGGPLAYNEQYF. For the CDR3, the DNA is TGTGCCAGCAGGGGCCAATCCCTAAGCGGGGGGCCCCTCGCTTACAATGAGCAGTACTTC.

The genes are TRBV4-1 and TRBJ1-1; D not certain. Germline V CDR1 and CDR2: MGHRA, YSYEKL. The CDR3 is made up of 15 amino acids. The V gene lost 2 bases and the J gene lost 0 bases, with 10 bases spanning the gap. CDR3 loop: CASSQPNRMNTEAFF. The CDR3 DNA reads TGCGCCAGCAGCCAACCCAACAGAATGAACACTGAAGCTTTCTTT.

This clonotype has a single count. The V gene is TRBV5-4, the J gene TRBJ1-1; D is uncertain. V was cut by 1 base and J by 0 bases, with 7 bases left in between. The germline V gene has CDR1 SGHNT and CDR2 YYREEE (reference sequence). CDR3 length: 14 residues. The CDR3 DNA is TGTGCCAGCAGCTTGATGGTATTGAACACTGAAGCTTTCTTT. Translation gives CASSLMVLNTEAFF.

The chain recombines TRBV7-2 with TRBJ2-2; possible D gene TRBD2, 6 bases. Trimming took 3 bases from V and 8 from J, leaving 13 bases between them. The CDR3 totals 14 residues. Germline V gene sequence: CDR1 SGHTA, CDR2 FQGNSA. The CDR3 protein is CASSFGGTLGELFF. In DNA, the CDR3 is TGTGCCAGCAGCTTTGGGGGGACCCTAGGGGAGCTGTTTTTT. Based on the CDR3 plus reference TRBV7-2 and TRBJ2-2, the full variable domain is GAGVSQSPSNKVTEKGKDVELRCDPISGHTALYWYRQSLGQGLEFLIYFQGNSAPDKSGLPSDRFSAERTGGSVSTLTIQRTQQEDSAVYLCASSFGGTLGELFFGEGSRLTVL.

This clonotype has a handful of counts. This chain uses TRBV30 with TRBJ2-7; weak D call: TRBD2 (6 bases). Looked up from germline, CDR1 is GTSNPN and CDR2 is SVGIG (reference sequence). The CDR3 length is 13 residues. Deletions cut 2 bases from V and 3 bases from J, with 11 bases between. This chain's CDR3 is CAWSLRGIYEQYF. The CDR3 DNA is TGTGCCTGGAGTCTACGGGGGATCTACGAGCAGTACTTC.

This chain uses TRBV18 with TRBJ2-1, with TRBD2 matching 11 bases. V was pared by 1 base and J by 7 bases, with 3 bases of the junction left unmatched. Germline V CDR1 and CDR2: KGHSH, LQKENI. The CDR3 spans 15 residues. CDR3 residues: CASSPLAGGQNEQFF. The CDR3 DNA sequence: TGTGCCAGCTCACCACTAGCGGGGGGGCAGAATGAGCAGTTCTTC.